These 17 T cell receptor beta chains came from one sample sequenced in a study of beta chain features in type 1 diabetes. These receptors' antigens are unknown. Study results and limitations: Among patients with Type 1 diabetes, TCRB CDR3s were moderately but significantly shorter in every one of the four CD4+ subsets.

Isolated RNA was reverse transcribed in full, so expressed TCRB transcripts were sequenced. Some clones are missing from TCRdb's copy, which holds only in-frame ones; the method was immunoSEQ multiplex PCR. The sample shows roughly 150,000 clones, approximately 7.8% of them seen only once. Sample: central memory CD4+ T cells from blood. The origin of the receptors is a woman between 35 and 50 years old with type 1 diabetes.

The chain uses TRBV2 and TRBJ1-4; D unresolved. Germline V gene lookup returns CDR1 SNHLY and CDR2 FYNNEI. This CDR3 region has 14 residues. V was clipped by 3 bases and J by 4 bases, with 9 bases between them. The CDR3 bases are TGTGCCAGCAGTGATTCCCGAGGTAATGAAAAACTGTTTTTT. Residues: CASSDSRGNEKLFF.

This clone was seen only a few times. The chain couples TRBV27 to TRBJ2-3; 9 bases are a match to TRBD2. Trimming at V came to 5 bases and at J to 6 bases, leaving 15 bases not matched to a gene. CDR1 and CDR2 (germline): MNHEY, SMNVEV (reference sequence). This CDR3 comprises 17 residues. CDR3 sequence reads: CASSASLAGWGQDTQYF. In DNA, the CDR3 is TGTGCCAGCAGTGCTTCCCTAGCGGGATGGGGGCAGGATACGCAGTATTTT.

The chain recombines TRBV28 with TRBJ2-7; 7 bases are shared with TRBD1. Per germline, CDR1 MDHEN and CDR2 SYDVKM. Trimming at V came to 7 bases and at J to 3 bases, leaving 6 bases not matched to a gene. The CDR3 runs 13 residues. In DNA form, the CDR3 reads TGTGCCAGCATCTCCGGACAGGACTACGAGCAGTACTTC. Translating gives CASISGQDYEQYF.

The CDR3 region is CASSPTTGGNYNEQFF. DNA for the CDR3: TGTGCCAGCTCACCTACGACAGGGGGAAACTACAATGAGCAGTTCTTC. The chain has TRBV18 and TRBJ2-1, with 9 nucleotides matching TRBD1. Trimming at V came to 3 bases and at J to 3 bases, leaving 6 bases not matched to a gene. The V gene's germline CDR1 is KGHSH and CDR2 LQKENI. The CDR3 has 16 residues.

The CDR3 loop reads CASSLDRGDAEAFF. The CDR3, as DNA: TGTGCCAGTAGCTTGGACAGGGGCGACGCTGAAGCTTTCTTT. This sequence joins TRBV19 and TRBJ1-1; TRBD1 agrees at 9 bases. Trimming took 6 bases from V and 6 from J; bases not matched to a gene: 8. Germline V gene sequence: CDR1 LNHDA, CDR2 SQIVND (reference sequence). The CDR3 contains 14 residues.

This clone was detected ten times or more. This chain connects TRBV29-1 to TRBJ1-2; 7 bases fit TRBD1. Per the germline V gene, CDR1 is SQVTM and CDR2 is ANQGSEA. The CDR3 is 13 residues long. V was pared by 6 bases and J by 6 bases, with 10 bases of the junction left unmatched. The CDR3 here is CSVDRESFDGYTF. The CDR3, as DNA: TGCAGCGTCGACAGGGAGAGTTTTGATGGCTACACCTTC.

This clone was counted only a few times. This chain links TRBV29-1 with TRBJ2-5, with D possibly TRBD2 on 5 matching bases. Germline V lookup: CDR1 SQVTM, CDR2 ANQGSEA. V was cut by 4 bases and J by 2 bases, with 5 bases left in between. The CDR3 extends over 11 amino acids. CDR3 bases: TGCAGCGTTGGGACTCAAGAGACCCAGTACTTC. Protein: CSVGTQETQYF.

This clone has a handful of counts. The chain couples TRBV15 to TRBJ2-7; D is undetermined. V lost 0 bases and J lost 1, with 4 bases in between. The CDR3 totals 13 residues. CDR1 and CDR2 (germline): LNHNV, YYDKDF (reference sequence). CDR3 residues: CATSRDESYEQYF. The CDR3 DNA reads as TGTGCCACCAGCAGAGATGAGTCCTACGAGCAGTACTTC.

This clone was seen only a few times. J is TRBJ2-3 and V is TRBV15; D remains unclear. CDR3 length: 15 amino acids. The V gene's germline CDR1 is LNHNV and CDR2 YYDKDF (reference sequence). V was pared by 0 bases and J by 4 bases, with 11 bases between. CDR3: CATSRDPLVADTQYF. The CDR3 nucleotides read TGTGCCACCAGCAGAGATCCCCTAGTCGCAGATACGCAGTATTTT. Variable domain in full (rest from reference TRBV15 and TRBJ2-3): DAMVIQNPRYQVTQFGKPVTLSCSQTLNHNVMYWYQQKSSQAPKLLFHYYDKDFNNEADTPDNFQSRRPNTSFCFLDIRSPGLGDTAMYLCATSRDPLVADTQYFGPGTRLTVL.

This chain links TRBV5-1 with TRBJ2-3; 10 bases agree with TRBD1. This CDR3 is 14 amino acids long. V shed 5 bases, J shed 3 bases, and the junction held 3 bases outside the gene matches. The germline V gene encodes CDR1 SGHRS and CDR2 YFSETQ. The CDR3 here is CASSRDRGTDTQYF. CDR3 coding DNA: TGCGCCAGCAGTAGGGACAGGGGTACAGATACGCAGTATTTT.

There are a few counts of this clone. Written as DNA, the CDR3 is TGTGCCAGCAGCCCGGGACTGGGAGTTGACACTGAAGCTTTCTTT. Residues: CASSPGLGVDTEAFF. The gene calls are TRBV5-4 and TRBJ1-1, with D possibly being TRBD1 (5 bases). This CDR3 comprises 15 residues. The germline gives CDR1 SGHNT, CDR2 YYREEE (reference sequence). With 4 bases removed from V and 3 bases from J, the gap between germline ends came to 16 bases. The whole variable domain, filled in from reference TRBV5-4 and TRBJ1-1, reads ETGVTQSPTHLIKTRGQQVTLRCSSQSGHNTVSWYQQALGQGPQFIFQYYREEENGRGNFPPRFSGLQFPNYSSELNVNALELDDSALYLCASSPGLGVDTEAFFGQGTRLTVV.

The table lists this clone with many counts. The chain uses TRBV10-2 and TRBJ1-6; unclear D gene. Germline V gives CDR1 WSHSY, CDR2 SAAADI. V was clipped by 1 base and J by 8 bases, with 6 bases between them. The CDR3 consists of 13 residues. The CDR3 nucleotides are TGCGCCAGCAGTGAGTTTGCGGATTCACCCCTCCACTTT. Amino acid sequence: CASSEFADSPLHF.

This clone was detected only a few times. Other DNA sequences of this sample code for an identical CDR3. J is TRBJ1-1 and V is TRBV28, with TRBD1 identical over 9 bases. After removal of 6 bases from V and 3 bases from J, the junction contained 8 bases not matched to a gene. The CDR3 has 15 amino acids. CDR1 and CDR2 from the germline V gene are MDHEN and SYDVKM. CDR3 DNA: TGTGCCAGCAGCCCTGACAGGGGGGGGTACACTGAAGCTTTCTTT. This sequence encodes CASSPDRGGYTEAFF.

The CDR3 region has the DNA TGTGCCAGCGAAACAGGGATGAACACTGAAGCTTTCTTT. It yields the protein CASETGMNTEAFF. This sequence joins TRBV6-6 and TRBJ1-1; perhaps TRBD1 as D (6 bases). The CDR3 totals 13 residues. Trimming pared 8 bases from V and 0 bases from J, leaving 10 bases between. Per germline, CDR1 MNHNY and CDR2 SVGAGI (reference sequence).

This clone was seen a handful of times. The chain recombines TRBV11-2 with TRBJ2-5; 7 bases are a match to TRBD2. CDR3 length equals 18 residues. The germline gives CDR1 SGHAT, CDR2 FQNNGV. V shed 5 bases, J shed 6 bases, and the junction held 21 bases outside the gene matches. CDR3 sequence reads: CASSPQLGGVGHQQTQYF. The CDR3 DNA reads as TGTGCCAGCAGCCCGCAGTTGGGAGGGGTCGGCCATCAACAGACCCAGTACTTC.

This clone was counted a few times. The CDR3 coding sequence is TGTGCCAGCAGCCCAGGCCGGGGCCAAGAGACCCAGTACTTC. Protein sequence: CASSPGRGQETQYF. This rearrangement joins TRBV7-3 to TRBJ2-5; a possible D gene is TRBD2 (5 bases). Looked up from germline, CDR1 is SGHTA and CDR2 is FQGTGA. The CDR3 covers 14 residues. V was shortened by 5 bases and J by 1 base, with 11 bases between the two germline ends.

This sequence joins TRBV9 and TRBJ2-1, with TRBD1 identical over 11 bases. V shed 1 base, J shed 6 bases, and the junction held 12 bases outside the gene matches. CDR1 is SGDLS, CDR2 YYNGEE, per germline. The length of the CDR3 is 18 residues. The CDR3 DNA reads TGTGCCAGCAGCGTAAAAACTTCCTCCGGGACAGGGGGCAATGAGCAGTTCTTC. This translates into CASSVKTSSGTGGNEQFF.